This T cell receptor (beta chain) stems from a study of blood T cell repertoires in COVID-19 (dated by TCRdb to between 2020 and 2021). Regarding the research as a whole: The collaborator samples originated in the United States, Italy and Spain and spanned the acute and convalescent phases of COVID-19. HLA class I and class II types, where available, came from metadata supplied by the sample provider rather than from assay-based typing. The samples were drawn from two sources: the first 160 participants of the ongoing ImmuneRACE study, and approximately 1,300 subjects contributed by 6 global collaborators. The repertoires were released in a freely available public database meant as a resource for research on the immune response to SARS-CoV-2. The material from the prospective study consisted of cDNA or gDNA derived from T cells, B-cell-depleted T cells, or PBMCs. A de-identified subject ID, COVID-19 status, age in years and sex were almost always included in the sample metadata. Deeply sampled blood TCRbeta repertoires from subjects exposed to, actively infected with, or recovered from COVID-19 were included in the dataset. Summary of the overall study and its limitations: The quantity of clinical and demographic metadata differed by source and by participant and was supplied without curation.

Via the germline V gene, CDR1 is SGDLS and CDR2 YYNGEE. V loses 4 bases at its end and J loses 5 bases; junction bases beyond the gene matches: 8. The CDR3 measures 14 amino acids from cysteine to phenylalanine. Left in the record is the CDR3 DNA by itself, 42 bases read in frame from the first base. The immunoSEQ Assay, a bias-controlled multiplex PCR, was used to amplify TCRbeta CDR3 regions from genomic DNA. Processing in the source paper ran as follows. The number of nucleated cells in each sample was estimated by amplification of reference gene primers within the assay. To quantify the absolute abundance of each unique TCRbeta CDR3 rearrangement, sequence reads were collapsed and filtered. For each sample, productive Simpson clonality was calculated as the square root of Simpson's diversity index across productive rearrangements. This immuneACCESS table, as held by TCRdb, lists in-frame sequences with V and J called but not all clones. Of the missing ones, under half trace to an unresolved V gene in checked studies; the others have no known cause. V and J calls and clone size are copied from that table; D and trimming were computed from the DNA. The sample includes over 150,000 clones, with 83% observed a single time. The top ten clones comprise less than 20% of the sample.

Samples from volunteer blood donors who had recovered from COVID-19 were contributed by a second Seattle source. The collaborating institutions used their own protocols to collect whole blood in K2EDTA tubes. For TCRbeta analysis, collaborators shipped samples as frozen whole blood, isolated PBMCs, or DNA extracted from either of those sample types. Concerning this clone: The target of this receptor is not known. Base qualities are missing; no much larger clone stands one base away.

This chain is built from TRBV9 and TRBJ1-1, and 7 bases in between align with TRBD1. The source of this sequence is a woman in her 70s who had recovered from COVID-19. The sample was peripheral blood. The DNA sequence is TGTGCCAGCAGCCTAACAGGGGTAGGGACTGAAGCTTTCTTT. It translates to CASSLTGVGTEAFF.